The 9 T cell receptor beta chains below come from one sample, sequenced in a study of blood T cell repertoires in COVID-19. Assay used: immunoSEQ multiplex PCR; TCRdb lists only in-frame clones, some missing. The table lists about 35,000 clones, about four fifths of them singletons. The sample was peripheral blood. The receptors here all came from a man older than 75 with active or convalescent COVID-19.

The rearrangement joins TRBV24-1 to TRBJ2-2; possible D gene TRBD2, 6 bases. The CDR3 has 16 amino acids. Germline CDR1 is KGHDR and CDR2 is SFDVKD. V was clipped by 7 bases and J by 3 bases, with 17 bases between them. The CDR3 DNA reads as TGTGCCACCAGCCCGGGCGGAGGGGCGGACACCGGGGAGCTGTTTTTT. Amino acids: CATSPGGGADTGELFF.

The chain links TRBV27 to TRBJ2-2; 9 positions match TRBD2. J was trimmed by 4 bases and V by 5 bases; bases with no gene match: 5. The length of the CDR3 is 15 residues. Germline-derived CDR1 and CDR2 are MNHEY and SMNVEV (reference sequence). The CDR3 nucleotides read TGTGCCAGCAGTAAGGCGGGGGGGTCCACCGGGGAGCTGTTTTTT. Its translation is CASSKAGGSTGELFF.

The chain recombines TRBV30 with TRBJ2-1; 7 bases map to TRBD2. The germline CDR1 and CDR2 sequences are GTSNPN and SVGIG (reference sequence). The CDR3 has 15 amino acids. The V and J ends lost 0 bases and 1 base, in that order; junction bases with no gene match: 3. The CDR3 nucleotides read TGTGCCTGGAGTGTGCGGGAGCGATCCTACAATGAGCAGTTCTTC. It translates to CAWSVRERSYNEQFF. Variable domain in full (rest from reference TRBV30 and TRBJ2-1): SQTIHQWPATLVQPVGSPLSLECTVEGTSNPNLYWYRQAAGRGLQLLFYSVGIGQISSEVPQNLSASRPQDRQFILSSKKLLLSDSGFYLCAWSVRERSYNEQFFGPGTRLTVL.

The chain's CDR3 is CATSDSGQGTDTQYF. CDR3 DNA: TGTGCCACCAGTGACTCGGGACAGGGCACAGATACGCAGTATTTT. The chain employs TRBV24-1 and TRBJ2-3; 8 positions agree with TRBD1. J lost 1 base, V lost 4 bases, and 3 bases had no gene match. Germline CDR1 is KGHDR and CDR2 is SFDVKD. There are 15 residues in the CDR3.

This chain uses TRBV28 with TRBJ2-3; 13 bases map to TRBD2. The V segment lost 1 base and the J segment 4 bases; nucleotides outside the gene matches: 2. The CDR3 is made up of 16 amino acids. Per germline, CDR1 MDHEN and CDR2 SYDVKM. The CDR3 nucleotides are TGTGCCAGCAGTTTATTACTAGCGGGAGGGCCAGATACGCAGTATTTT. Translation: CASSLLLAGGPDTQYF.

This rearrangement joins TRBV6-5 to TRBJ2-7; D perhaps matches TRBD1 (6 bases). The V end was cut by 0 bases, the J end by 3 bases, with 12 bases between. The germline gives CDR1 MNHEY, CDR2 SVGAGI. The CDR3 contains 15 residues. The CDR3 reads CASSYSGTSNYEQYF. The CDR3 nucleotides read TGTGCCAGCAGTTACTCAGGGACAAGCAACTACGAGCAGTACTTC.

The chain links TRBV7-6 to TRBJ2-3, with 7 bases identical to TRBD2. This CDR3 has 16 residues. Germline values: CDR1 SGHVS, CDR2 FNYEAQ. The V segment lost 1 base and the J segment 1 base; nucleotides outside the gene matches: 5. The CDR3 DNA reads as TGTGCCAGCAGCTTAGGGTGGGCGGGAGGCACAGATACGCAGTATTTT. Protein: CASSLGWAGGTDTQYF. The variable domain in full, with the rest retrieved from reference TRBV7-6 and TRBJ2-3, is GAGVSQSPRYKVTKRGQDVALRCDPISGHVSLYWYRQALGQGPEFLTYFNYEAQQDKSGLPNDRFSAERPEGSISTLTIQRTEQRDSAMYRCASSLGWAGGTDTQYFGPGTRLTVL.

Note on this clone: One end of the junction fails to match germline, which may point to a read error. The CDR3, as DNA: TGTGCTAGCAGCTTAGACACTAATCCGGACACAACTAATGAAAAACTGTTTTTT. It encodes CASSLDTNPDTTNEKLFF. V usage is TRBV7-7 and J usage is TRBJ1-4; the D gene is possibly TRBD1 (5 bases). The CDR3 totals 18 residues. Germline V gene sequence: CDR1 SSHAT, CDR2 FNYEAQ (reference sequence).

The chain joins TRBV3-1 (or the pseudogene TRBV3-2) to TRBJ1-3, with no clear D. The CDR3 loop spans 15 amino acids. Between the trimmed V and J ends, which lost 1 base and 0 bases, there was a span of 7 bases. Germline CDR1 is LGHDT and CDR2 is YNNKEL (reference sequence). In nucleotides, the CDR3 is TGTGCCAGCAGCCAAGCCGGGGTCTCTGGAAACACCATATATTTT. This gives the protein CASSQAGVSGNTIYF.